The 18 T cell receptor beta chains reported below all come from one sample, sequenced in a study of blood T cell repertoires in COVID-19. The table came from immunoSEQ multiplex PCR; TCRdb's copy has only in-frame clones and leaves some out. The table lists about 74,000 clones, roughly 90% of them singletons. Specimen: peripheral blood. Source of these receptors: a man aged 50-59 years with acute or convalescent COVID-19.

On this clone itself: Other DNA sequences in the same sample also yield this CDR3. The chain is built from TRBV7-2 and TRBJ2-7; 7 nucleotides match TRBD1. With V trimmed by 2 bases and J by 5 bases, 9 bases remained unmatched. CDR3 length: 15 residues. Per germline, CDR1 SGHTA and CDR2 FQGNSA. The CDR3 loop is CASSLKGAAGHEQYF. Written as DNA, the CDR3 is TGTGCCAGCAGCTTAAAGGGGGCCGCGGGTCACGAGCAGTACTTC.

The V and J genes are TRBV5-3 and TRBJ2-3; 8 bases line up with TRBD2. TRBV5-3 is an open reading frame whose function is uncertain. The CDR3 length is 16 residues. V lost 6 bases, J lost 2 bases, and 11 bases stayed unmatched. The CDR3: CARTAPLAGPTDTQYF. CDR3 bases: TGTGCCAGAACCGCGCCGCTAGCGGGCCCCACAGATACGCAGTATTTT.

The chain couples TRBV6-5 to TRBJ1-5; 11 nucleotides align to TRBD1. The germline V gene encodes CDR1 MNHEY and CDR2 SVGAGI. J gave up 5 bases and V 5 bases, and 5 bases lay outside the gene matches. The CDR3 runs to 15 residues. Written as DNA, the CDR3 is TGTGCCAGCAGTCGAGGACAGGGGGCGGATCAGCCCCAGCATTTT. This codes for CASSRGQGADQPQHF.

The rearrangement joins TRBV28 to TRBJ2-4; D is perhaps TRBD2 (6 bases). Germline CDR1 is MDHEN and CDR2 is SYDVKM. The CDR3 is made up of 15 amino acids. V was trimmed by 8 bases and J by 6 bases, leaving 20 bases between them. CDR3 region: CASQVPGLPSNIQYF. For the CDR3, the DNA is TGTGCCAGCCAGGTCCCGGGACTTCCATCAAACATTCAGTACTTC.

The chain links TRBV11-2 to TRBJ2-3; the D is unclear. Germline V gene data show CDR1 as SGHAT and CDR2 as FQNNGV. The V end lost 3 bases, the J end lost 6 bases, and 4 bases lay between the germline ends. This CDR3 region has 11 residues. CDR3: CASSFYDTQYF. The CDR3 DNA sequence: TGTGCCAGCAGCTTCTATGATACGCAGTATTTT.

The rearrangement uses TRBV7-2 and TRBJ2-2, with TRBD2 as a possible D gene (6 bases). The germline CDR1 and CDR2 sequences are SGHTA and FQGNSA. CDR3 length: 15 amino acids. Trimming cost V 3 bases and J 8 bases, with 16 bases left between them. DNA for the CDR3: TGTGCCAGCAGCTTTCTTATTACCGGGACTGGGGAGCTGTTTTTT. Protein sequence: CASSFLITGTGELFF.

The sample holds one count of this clone. The chain links TRBV5-1 to TRBJ1-1, with 8 bases lining up with TRBD1. The CDR3 extends over 14 amino acids. Germline CDR1 is SGHRS and CDR2 is YFSETQ. The J segment lost 7 bases and the V segment lost 4 bases, leaving 9 bases of the junction unmatched. CDR3 region: CASSQTGAGGEAFF. CDR3 DNA sequence: TGCGCCAGCAGCCAGACAGGGGCTGGGGGTGAAGCTTTCTTT.

The rearrangement joins TRBV6-5 to TRBJ1-5; D unresolved. V lost 6 bases and J lost 4, with 10 bases in between. Germline V gene sequence: CDR1 MNHEY, CDR2 SVGAGI. The CDR3 is 13 amino acids. The CDR3 is CASRVGVNQPQHF. The CDR3 coding sequence is TGTGCCAGCAGAGTCGGGGTAAATCAGCCCCAGCATTTT.

J is TRBJ2-1 and V is TRBV5-1, with D perhaps matching TRBD2 (6 bases). CDR1 and CDR2 (germline): SGHRS, YFSETQ. The CDR3 totals 16 residues. V was trimmed by 2 bases and J by 9 bases, leaving 21 bases between them. This CDR3 reads CASSLQRGPRDSEQFF. The CDR3 region has the DNA TGCGCCAGCAGCTTACAGAGGGGTCCGAGGGACTCTGAGCAGTTCTTC.

This chain joins TRBV16 and TRBJ2-1; a possible D gene is TRBD1 (5 bases). The CDR3 runs to 15 residues. The germline V gene encodes CDR1 KGHSY and CDR2 FQNENV. V gave up 4 bases and J gave up 5 bases, with 15 bases separating them. The CDR3 DNA reads TGTGCCAGCAGCCCATCGGGCGCAGGGAACAATGAGCAGTTCTTC. This gives the protein CASSPSGAGNNEQFF. The whole variable domain, filled in from reference TRBV16 and TRBJ2-1, reads GEEVAQTPKHLVRGEGQKAKLYCAPIKGHSYVFWYQQVLKNEFKFLISFQNENVFDETGMPKERFSAKCLPNSPCSLEIQATKLEDSAVYFCASSPSGAGNNEQFFGPGTRLTVL.

The V gene is TRBV3-1 (or the pseudogene TRBV3-2), the J gene TRBJ1-1; TRBD1 matches 11 bases. J was trimmed by 10 bases and V by 5 bases; bases with no gene match: 9. The CDR3 consists of 14 residues. Germline CDR1 and CDR2: LGHDT and YNNKEL (reference sequence). This CDR3 is CASSTRDRGSAAFF. DNA of the CDR3: TGTGCCAGCAGCACTCGGGACAGGGGGTCGGCAGCTTTCTTT.

This chain uses TRBV7-6 with TRBJ2-5; 16 nucleotides agree with TRBD2. The length of the CDR3 is 19 residues. With 2 bases clipped from V and 5 bases from J, the junction kept 11 bases outside the gene matches. Germline values: CDR1 SGHVS, CDR2 FNYEAQ. The CDR3: CASSLSPGLAGGPGETQYF. CDR3 sequence (DNA): TGTGCCAGCAGCTTATCCCCGGGACTAGCGGGAGGGCCGGGGGAGACCCAGTACTTC.

This chain joins TRBV19 and TRBJ2-7, with D tentatively TRBD2 (6 bases). The CDR3 is made up of 14 amino acids. Trimming left V 3 bases short and J 6 bases short, with 15 bases between. Germline CDR1 is LNHDA and CDR2 is SQIVND (reference sequence). The CDR3 DNA follows: TGTGCCAGTAGTATTTCGCCAGGAGGGCGCGAGCAGTACTTC. Translation gives CASSISPGGREQYF.

This clone was detected once. The chain links TRBV4-1 to TRBJ2-2; 9 positions match TRBD2. CDR1 and CDR2 from the germline V gene are MGHRA and YSYEKL. V lost 4 bases to trimming and J lost 1 base; unmatched junction nucleotides: 1. The CDR3 has 15 amino acids. CDR3 residues: CASSRSGGNTGELFF. Here the CDR3 DNA reads TGCGCCAGCAGCCGTAGCGGGGGGAACACCGGGGAGCTGTTTTTT.

This clone was picked up one time. The rearrangement links TRBV9 to TRBJ1-3, with D uncertain. Germline V lookup: CDR1 SGDLS, CDR2 YYNGEE. This CDR3 is built from 16 residues. The germline V and J ends were trimmed by 1 base and 0 bases, with 11 bases remaining between them. CDR3 nucleotides: TGTGCCAGCAGCGTACCGCCAGGAATCTCTGGAAACACCATATATTTT. It translates to CASSVPPGISGNTIYF.

This sequence joins TRBV9 and TRBJ1-2; 9 bases align to TRBD1. J was trimmed by 4 bases and V by 4 bases; bases with no gene match: 11. The CDR3 is 16 amino acids. Per the germline V gene, CDR1 is SGDLS and CDR2 is YYNGEE. The CDR3, as DNA: TGTGCCAGCAGCCAGTATACAGGGGGCGCGGGCTATGGCTACACCTTC. This translates into CASSQYTGGAGYGYTF.

J is TRBJ2-3 and V is TRBV19; 7 bases map to TRBD1. Germline CDR1 and CDR2: LNHDA and SQIVND (reference sequence). The CDR3 spans 14 residues. The trim removed 8 bases at V and 2 bases at J, leaving 7 bases unmatched. The chain's CDR3 is CASRQGRDTDTQYF. The CDR3 DNA reads as TGTGCCAGTCGACAGGGAAGGGACACAGATACGCAGTATTTT.

The chain couples TRBV11-2 to TRBJ2-5, with D possibly matching TRBD1 (6 bases). V lost 3 bases, J lost 5 bases, and 10 bases lay in between. This CDR3 is 13 amino acids long. Germline lookup yields CDR1 SGHAT and CDR2 FQNNGV. The CDR3 bases are TGTGCCAGCAGCTTCAGGGGTTATGAGACCCAGTACTTC. It translates to CASSFRGYETQYF.